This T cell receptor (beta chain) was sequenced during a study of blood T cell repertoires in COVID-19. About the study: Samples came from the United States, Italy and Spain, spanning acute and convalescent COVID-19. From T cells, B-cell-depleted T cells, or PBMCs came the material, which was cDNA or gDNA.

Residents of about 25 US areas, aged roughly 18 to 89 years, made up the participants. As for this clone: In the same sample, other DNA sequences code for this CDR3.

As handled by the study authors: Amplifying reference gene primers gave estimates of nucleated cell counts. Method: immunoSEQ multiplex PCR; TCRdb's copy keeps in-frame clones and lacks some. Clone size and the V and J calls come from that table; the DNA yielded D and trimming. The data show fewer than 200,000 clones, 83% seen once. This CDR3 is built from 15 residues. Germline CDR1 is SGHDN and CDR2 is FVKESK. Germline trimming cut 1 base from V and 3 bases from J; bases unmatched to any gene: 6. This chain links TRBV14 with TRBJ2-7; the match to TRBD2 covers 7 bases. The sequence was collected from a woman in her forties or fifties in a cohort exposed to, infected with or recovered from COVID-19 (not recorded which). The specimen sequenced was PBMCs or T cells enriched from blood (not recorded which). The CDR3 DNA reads TGTGCCAGCAGCCAAGCTCGGGGAGGGGACTACGAGCAGTACTTC. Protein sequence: CASSQARGGDYEQYF.